This T cell receptor beta chain was captured by sequencing in a study of tumor-infiltrating lymphocytes in localized non-small cell lung cancer. The study, taken as a whole, reports: Compared with uninvolved lung, tumors showed higher T cell infiltration by TCRbeta sequencing.

Produced via immunoSEQ multiplex PCR; TCRdb's table is partial and in-frame only. Here the sample spans about 6,700 clones, 76% being singletons. The CDR3 is 18 residues long. J lost 4 bases, V lost 4 bases, and 14 bases had no gene match. Germline CDR1 LNHDA, CDR2 SQIVND (reference sequence). As regards this clone: Its specificity is unknown.

The sample taken for sequencing was uninvolved lung tissue not adjacent to the tumor. This sequence joins TRBV19 and TRBJ2-1; TRBD2 agrees at 9 bases. The clonotype originates from a human donor with non-small cell lung cancer. CDR3 DNA sequence: TGTGCCAGTAGTAGCCTTGAGTGGAGCGGGAGGTCGTACAATGAGCAGTTCTTC. Protein sequence: CASSSLEWSGRSYNEQFF.